This T cell receptor (beta chain) was sequenced for a study of identical twins. Points from the study as a whole: Invariant cells of the MAIT and iNKT types might have partly distorted the zero-insertion analyses. These conclusions were based on statistical analysis (cross-sectional, not following the same donors).

Only a few counts were recorded for this clonotype. Its antigen is unidentified. Trimming cost V 5 bases and J 11 bases, with 15 bases left between them. CDR3 length: 12 amino acids. A template switching step contributed a universal primer site, while unique molecular identifiers were present in the cDNA. TCRdb re-derived calls from the 5' RACE reads in MiXCR, one entry per CDR3 protein. The sample shows 1.5 million to 2 million distinct CDR3 sequences, 25% to 35% of them seen only once. Sequencing was done on a sample of cord blood. The rearrangement joins TRBV12-3 or TRBV12-4 to TRBJ2-5; D unclear. The source of this sequence is a newborn girl in good health. The CDR3 DNA reads as TGTGCCAGCAGTATGGGCGATAATGAGCAGTACTTC. The encoded protein is CASSMGDNEQYF.